One and the same sample provided the 8 T cell receptor beta chains below, sequenced in a study of neurological immune-mediated disorders. TCRdb reprocessed the 5' RACE reads via MiXCR and lists one record per CDR3 protein. The sample lists approximately 50,000 distinct CDR3 sequences, over 5.5% occurring once. Source material: CD4+ T cells from blood. These receptors were taken from a woman under 30 with multiple sclerosis.

This clonotype was seen at least ten times. CDR3 protein: CASSLTASNTGELFF. The CDR3 nucleotides read TGCGCCAGCAGCTTGACAGCCTCGAACACCGGGGAGCTGTTTTTT. The chain combines TRBV5-1 with TRBJ2-2; no definite D call. From germline, CDR1 is SGHRS and CDR2 YFSETQ. The CDR3 has 15 residues. With 1 base removed from V and 0 bases from J, the gap between germline ends came to 7 bases.

This clonotype was found many times. The chain is built from TRBV5-1 and TRBJ1-2, with TRBD1 as a possible D gene (5 bases). The ends were cut back, 0 bases at V and 8 bases at J, with 14 bases in the middle. The CDR3 is 14 residues long. Germline loops: CDR1 SGHRS, CDR2 YFSETQ. The CDR3: CASSLEVGGRGYTF. As DNA, the CDR3 is TGCGCCAGCAGCTTGGAAGTTGGGGGTCGGGGCTACACCTTC.

A few counts support this clonotype. This chain's CDR3 is CAWGGTGVEAFF. The CDR3 DNA sequence: TGTGCCTGGGGCGGGACAGGGGTTGAAGCTTTCTTT. The chain is built from TRBV30 and TRBJ1-1; 10 bases match TRBD1. The CDR3 consists of 12 residues. V trimming: 5 bases; J trimming: 7 bases; junction bases outside the gene matches: 4. The germline CDR1 and CDR2 sequences are GTSNPN and SVGIG (reference sequence).

This clonotype showed up many times. The gene calls are TRBV25-1 and TRBJ2-1; 8 bases map to TRBD2. Trimming removed 1 base from V and 5 bases from J; junction bases left unmatched: 7. The CDR3 extends over 16 amino acids. Germline V gives CDR1 MGHDK, CDR2 SYGVNS. The CDR3 DNA reads TGTGCCAGCAGTGAATTGGGTCGGGGGGGGCACAATGAGCAGTTCTTC. As protein: CASSELGRGGHNEQFF.

Ten or more counts support this clonotype. V gene TRBV12-3 or TRBV12-4 combines with J gene TRBJ2-5; 16 nucleotides agree with TRBD2. J gave up 7 bases and V 5 bases, and 7 bases lay outside the gene matches. The CDR3 length is 16 residues. The CDR3 DNA reads TGTGCCAGCAGTAAGGGACTAGCGGGAGGGTTAGCGACCCAGTACTTC. Its protein is CASSKGLAGGLATQYF.

The table lists this clonotype with a few counts. V and J are TRBV13 and TRBJ2-1; a possible D gene is TRBD2 (5 bases). CDR3 size: 18 residues. Germline values: CDR1 PRHDT, CDR2 FYEKMQ (reference sequence). V was shortened by 0 bases and J by 0 bases, with 15 bases between the two germline ends. CDR3 sequence reads: CASSLGLGGRSSYNEQFF. In DNA form, the CDR3 reads TGTGCCAGCAGCTTAGGCCTAGGAGGCAGGAGCTCCTACAATGAGCAGTTCTTC.

By share, this clonotype ranks as medium-sized. The V and J genes are TRBV29-1 and TRBJ1-2, with D possibly matching TRBD1 (6 bases). Deletions cut 6 bases from V and 8 bases from J, with 10 bases between. Germline values: CDR1 SQVTM, CDR2 ANQGSEA. The CDR3 is 10 residues long. In DNA form, the CDR3 reads TGCAGCGTCCACAGGGACGGCTACACCTTC. Its protein is CSVHRDGYTF. The full variable domain, with the rest looked up from reference TRBV29-1 and TRBJ1-2, is SAVISQKPSRDICQRGTSLTIQCQVDSQVTMMFWYRQQPGQSLTLIATANQGSEATYESGFVIDKFPISRPNLTFSTLTVSNMSPEDSSIYLCSVHRDGYTFGSGTRLTVV.

This clonotype was detected a few times. A clone one base away is much larger, so this may be a read error. The V call is TRBV25-1, the J call TRBJ2-2; D may match TRBD1 or TRBD2 (7 bases each). The CDR3 sequence is 17 residues long. The germline gives CDR1 MGHDK, CDR2 SYGVNS. V lost 5 bases and J 2 bases, leaving 18 bases between the germline ends. The CDR3 sequence is CASSRWGGGTNTGELFF. CDR3 nucleotide sequence: TGTGCCAGCAGTAGGTGGGGAGGGGGCACAAACACCGGGGAGCTGTTTTTT.